The 9 T cell receptor beta chains listed next were all sequenced from one sample in a study of shared T cell receptors in the human thymus. Using immunoSEQ multiplex PCR, the repertoire was profiled, and TCRdb retains in-frame clones only, with some absent. The profile shows 650,000 to 950,000 clones, approximately 85% of them singletons. The data also belong to a second study, concerning human thymus T cells.

Source material: thymocytes. Receptor source: a girl under three years old with a congenital heart defect.

The chain carries TRBV10-3 and TRBJ1-5; D ambiguous. Germline CDR1 and CDR2: ENHRY and SYGVKD. The CDR3 sequence is 16 residues long. Between the trimmed V and J ends, which lost 6 bases and 2 bases, there was a span of 17 bases. CDR3 sequence: CAIRSRGRVGNQPQHF. DNA for the CDR3: TGTGCCATCAGATCGAGAGGGAGGGTTGGCAATCAGCCCCAGCATTTT.

This clone occurred once. This chain links TRBV7-3 with TRBJ2-2; TRBD2 agrees at 8 bases. CDR1 is SGHTA, CDR2 FQGTGA, per germline. This CDR3 contains 17 residues. V shed 1 base, J shed 3 bases, and the junction held 7 bases outside the gene matches. CDR3 coding DNA: TGTGCCAGCAGCTTAAGAGCAGCGGGGGCCCACACCGGGGAGCTGTTTTTT. This codes for CASSLRAAGAHTGELFF.

The chain joins TRBV2 to TRBJ1-1; 7 nucleotides align to TRBD1. After removal of 7 bases from V and 0 bases from J, the junction contained 11 bases not matched to a gene. CDR3 length equals 16 residues. Germline CDR1 reads SNHLY; CDR2 reads FYNNEI. The CDR3 loop is CASTAVSGTVNTEAFF. CDR3 sequence (DNA): TGTGCCAGCACGGCCGTGTCCGGGACAGTGAACACTGAAGCTTTCTTT.

The chain uses TRBV4-3 and TRBJ2-1, with unresolved D. This CDR3 contains 16 residues. V was trimmed by 0 bases and J by 8 bases, leaving 17 bases between them. Germline V gene sequence: CDR1 LGHNA, CDR2 YSLEER. CDR3 region: CASSQDSAVAPDEQFF. CDR3 in DNA: TGCGCCAGCAGCCAAGATTCGGCGGTAGCCCCAGATGAGCAGTTCTTC.

The chain carries TRBV7-2 and TRBJ2-1, with TRBD2 identical over 16 bases. Germline-derived CDR1 and CDR2 are SGHTA and FQGNSA. The CDR3 runs 18 residues. V lost 0 bases to trimming and J lost 7 bases; unmatched junction nucleotides: 6. DNA of the CDR3: TGTGCCAGCAGCTTAGCCAAGGGGGGACTAGCGGGGGGGAATGAGCAGTTCTTC. It codes for CASSLAKGGLAGGNEQFF.

The CDR3 DNA follows: TGTGCTAGTGTCTTACAGGGAAGATTCTCCGAGCAGTACTTC. It codes for CASVLQGRFSEQYF. The chain employs TRBV12-5 and TRBJ2-7, with a tentative D call TRBD1 (6 bases). Germline assignment: CDR1 LGHNT and CDR2 FRNRAP. The CDR3 is 14 residues long. The V end was cut by 7 bases, the J end by 6 bases, with 19 bases between. The full variable domain, its missing parts supplied by reference TRBV12-5 and TRBJ2-7, is DARVTQTPRHKVTEMGQEVTMRCQPILGHNTVFWYRQTMMQGLELLAYFRNRAPLDDSGMPKDRFSAEMPDATLATLKIQPSEPRDSAVYFCASVLQGRFSEQYFGPGTRLTVT.

V usage is TRBV6-5 and J usage is TRBJ1-1; D is undetermined. Trimming removed 6 bases at V and 11 bases at J, with 16 bases between. The CDR3 has 12 residues. Germline V lookup: CDR1 MNHEY, CDR2 SVGAGI. The CDR3 loop reads CASSPPSRRAFF. In DNA, the CDR3 is TGTGCCAGCAGCCCCCCAAGTCGGAGGGCTTTCTTT.

The chain has TRBV5-5 and TRBJ1-2, with 8 bases matching TRBD1. V trimming: 4 bases; J trimming: 6 bases; junction bases outside the gene matches: 20. CDR3 length equals 18 residues. CDR1 is SGHKS, CDR2 YYEKEE, per germline (reference sequence). Here the CDR3 DNA reads TGTGCCAGCAGCCCACATCGTGGGGCAGGGGGCGATATCGATGGCTACACCTTC. Protein sequence: CASSPHRGAGGDIDGYTF.

The V gene is TRBV6-6, the J gene TRBJ1-2, with D unclear. Germline V CDR1 and CDR2: MNHNY, SVGAGI (reference sequence). The CDR3 has 15 amino acids. This CDR3 is CAALEGSITNYGYTF. In DNA form, the CDR3 reads TGTGCAGCACTGGAGGGTTCGATCACTAACTATGGCTACACCTTC.